One and the same sample provided the 5 T cell receptor beta chains below, sequenced in a study of molecular identifiers for immune sequencing clone quantification. TCRdb used MiXCR to reprocess the PCR reads, holding one entry per CDR3 protein. Here the sample spans about half a million distinct CDR3 sequences, about a fifth being singletons. Sequencing was done on a sample of naive CD8+ T cells from blood, with Jurkat cell RNA spiked in. Subset indicated: FACS-sorted CD8+CD4-CCR7+CD45RA+ naive T cells. These receptors were collected from a human donor in good health. Some libraries in this study had Jurkat cell RNA spiked in.

This clonotype has at least ten counts. This chain joins TRBV9 and TRBJ2-4; 7 bases are a match to TRBD1. This CDR3 comprises 14 residues. V lost 0 bases, J lost 5 bases, and 2 bases stayed unmatched. CDR1 SGDLS and CDR2 YYNGEE come from the germline V gene. The CDR3 DNA reads as TGTGCCAGCAGCGTAGAAGGGGGCGAAAACATTCAGTACTTC. Its translation is CASSVEGGENIQYF.

In this sample, this clonotype turned up many times. This sequence joins TRBV25-1 and TRBJ2-3, with D tentatively TRBD2 (5 bases). This CDR3 contains 14 residues. Germline loops: CDR1 MGHDK, CDR2 SYGVNS. V shed 3 bases and J shed 2 bases, with 9 bases lying between them. CDR3 nucleotide sequence: TGTGCCAGCAGTGAGCTAGCAGTCACAGATACGCAGTATTTT. It is translated as CASSELAVTDTQYF.

The rearrangement uses TRBV9 and TRBJ1-2; 7 bases are shared with TRBD1. The CDR3 sequence is 17 residues long. Germline CDR1 is SGDLS and CDR2 is YYNGEE. With 0 bases clipped from V and 5 bases from J, the junction kept 13 bases outside the gene matches. In DNA form, the CDR3 reads TGTGCCAGCAGCGTAGAGGAGGGGGCAGGGGCTGGATATGGCTACACCTTC. Translated, it gives CASSVEEGAGAGYGYTF.

This clonotype appeared a few times. In DNA form, the CDR3 reads TGCAGTGCTAAAACGGGAGCGGGAGGCCCCTACGAGCAGTACTTC. Encoded protein: CSAKTGAGGPYEQYF. The chain carries TRBV20-1 and TRBJ2-7; 9 bases align to TRBD2. The CDR3 consists of 15 residues. V shed 4 bases and J 2 bases; nucleotides not matched to a gene: 9. Germline CDR1 and CDR2: DFQATT and SNEGSKA (reference sequence).

This clonotype was found many times. The rearrangement uses TRBV4-3 and TRBJ2-7, with 7 bases lining up with TRBD2. The CDR3 extends over 16 amino acids. The junction had 12 bases not matched to a gene; V was cut back by 0 bases and J by 7 bases. Germline-derived CDR1 and CDR2 are LGHNA and YSLEER. The CDR3 nucleotides are TGCGCCAGCAGCCAAGATCTTCAACTAGCGCTGGGGGAGCAGTACTTC. This gives the protein CASSQDLQLALGEQYF.